The 32 T cell receptor beta chains below come from one sample, sequenced in a study of OX40 agonist ivuxolimab in advanced cancers. The table came from immunoSEQ multiplex PCR; TCRdb's copy has only in-frame clones and leaves some out. The sample records about 27,000 clones, less than 80% being singletons. The sequences come from CD4+ or CD8+ T cells sorted from blood, collected in a trial of the OX40 agonist ivuxolimab. These TCRs come from an adult with an advanced solid tumor such as melanoma, head and neck, liver or kidney cancer.

The gene calls are TRBV28 and TRBJ1-2; 7 bases align to TRBD1. The V and J ends lost 6 bases and 7 bases, in that order; junction bases with no gene match: 5. Looked up from germline, CDR1 is MDHEN and CDR2 is SYDVKM. The CDR3 sequence is 12 residues long. This CDR3 is CASRLGGSGYTF. DNA for the CDR3: TGTGCCAGCAGGTTAGGGGGCAGTGGCTACACCTTC.

The J gene is TRBJ1-2, the V gene TRBV9, with no clear D. The germline V gene has CDR1 SGDLS and CDR2 YYNGEE. The CDR3 has 14 residues. Trimming cost V 0 bases and J 8 bases, with 14 bases left between them. The CDR3 protein is CASSVDGRRAGYTF. CDR3 nucleotides: TGTGCCAGCAGCGTAGACGGGAGGCGGGCCGGCTACACCTTC.

This chain uses TRBV6-6 with TRBJ2-5; D not resolved. Germline V CDR1 and CDR2: MNHNY, SVGAGI (reference sequence). The germline V and J ends were trimmed by 7 bases and 3 bases, with 21 bases remaining between them. This CDR3 has 16 amino acids. This chain's CDR3 is CASNTDMFRNEETQYF. The CDR3, as DNA: TGTGCCAGCAACACCGACATGTTCAGAAATGAAGAGACCCAGTACTTC.

The rearrangement uses TRBV9 and TRBJ1-5; no firm D call. Germline V CDR1 and CDR2: SGDLS, YYNGEE. The CDR3 is 15 amino acids. V was cut by 3 bases and J by 7 bases, with 17 bases left in between. This chain's CDR3 is CASSAGNKEIQPQHF. The CDR3 bases are TGTGCCAGCAGCGCGGGAAACAAGGAGATACAGCCCCAGCATTTT.

The V call is TRBV2, the J call TRBJ1-5, with D unresolved. V shed 3 bases and J shed 0 bases, with 9 bases lying between them. Germline V CDR1 and CDR2: SNHLY, FYNNEI. The length of the CDR3 is 15 residues. CDR3 in amino acids: CASSDGRYSNQPQHF. The CDR3 bases are TGTGCCAGCAGTGATGGGCGCTATAGCAATCAGCCCCAGCATTTT.

The chain couples TRBV6-1 to TRBJ2-3, with 12 bases lining up with TRBD2. The CDR3 has 15 amino acids. Germline CDR1 and CDR2: MNHNS and SASEGT. Germline trimming cut 7 bases from V and 4 bases from J; bases unmatched to any gene: 6. The CDR3 DNA reads as TGTGCCAGCAACCACGGACTAGCGGGACCAGATACGCAGTATTTT. Translated: CASNHGLAGPDTQYF.

The chain couples TRBV5-1 to TRBJ2-5; 8 bases are a match to TRBD2. This CDR3 contains 15 residues. Germline V gene sequence: CDR1 SGHRS, CDR2 YFSETQ. The J segment lost 5 bases and the V segment lost 4 bases, leaving 10 bases of the junction unmatched. In nucleotides, the CDR3 is TGCGCCAGCAGCCCATTAGCGGGGTATCAGGAGACCCAGTACTTC. Its protein is CASSPLAGYQETQYF.

This clone is labeled medium-sized (0.01 to 0.1%). The chain combines TRBV30 with TRBJ2-2; tentatively, D is TRBD1 (5 bases). V dropped 1 base and J dropped 5 bases, with 11 bases sitting between them. CDR3 length equals 14 residues. Per germline, CDR1 GTSNPN and CDR2 SVGIG (reference sequence). The CDR3 sequence: CAWSGQTFTGELFF. The CDR3 bases are TGTGCCTGGAGTGGACAGACCTTTACCGGGGAGCTGTTTTTT.

The chain uses TRBV7-9 and TRBJ2-2, with 8 bases identical to TRBD2. CDR3 length: 19 residues. With 5 bases clipped from V and 2 bases from J, the junction kept 16 bases outside the gene matches. Germline values: CDR1 SEHNR, CDR2 FQNEAQ (reference sequence). CDR3 region: CASSRTWVGRALNTGELFF. The CDR3 DNA sequence: TGTGCCAGCAGCCGAACCTGGGTCGGGAGGGCCCTCAACACCGGGGAGCTGTTTTTT.

The V and J genes are TRBV14 and TRBJ2-1; D is perhaps TRBD1 (6 bases). The germline V gene has CDR1 SGHDN and CDR2 FVKESK. V dropped 4 bases and J dropped 4 bases, with 8 bases sitting between them. The CDR3 consists of 13 residues. The CDR3 DNA sequence: TGTGCCAGCAGCCTCGGACAGTACAATGAGCAGTTCTTC. It is translated as CASSLGQYNEQFF.

The J gene is TRBJ2-5, the V gene TRBV5-1, with TRBD1 as a possible D gene (6 bases). Trimming cost V 2 bases and J 0 bases, with 14 bases left between them. CDR1 and CDR2 from the germline V gene are SGHRS and YFSETQ. This CDR3 is 16 amino acids long. The CDR3 coding sequence is TGCGCCAGCAGCTTTCATGGACAGACGTACCAAGAGACCCAGTACTTC. It codes for CASSFHGQTYQETQYF.

This chain uses TRBV19 with TRBJ2-4, with D possibly being TRBD1 (6 bases). This CDR3 has 15 amino acids. Germline V CDR1 and CDR2: LNHDA, SQIVND (reference sequence). The V end was cut by 5 bases, the J end by 11 bases, with 22 bases between. The CDR3 loop is CASSPQGKEGYVQYF. The CDR3 DNA reads TGTGCCAGTAGTCCACAGGGAAAAGAGGGTTATGTTCAGTACTTC.

J is TRBJ1-1 and V is TRBV6-6; D not certain. The CDR3 has 12 amino acids. V was clipped by 7 bases and J by 5 bases, with 11 bases between them. Germline V gene sequence: CDR1 MNHNY, CDR2 SVGAGI (reference sequence). The CDR3 is CASNLGKTEAFF. The CDR3 coding sequence is TGTGCCAGCAACCTCGGGAAAACTGAAGCTTTCTTT.

The chain employs TRBV29-1 and TRBJ2-1; 8 positions match TRBD1. Germline trimming cut 7 bases from V and 12 bases from J; bases unmatched to any gene: 11. Germline V CDR1 and CDR2: SQVTM, ANQGSEA. This CDR3 is 12 amino acids long. CDR3 protein: CSGEGTGIRQFF. CDR3 DNA: TGCAGCGGCGAGGGGACAGGCATACGGCAGTTCTTC.

This rearrangement joins TRBV7-6 to TRBJ2-1, with no clear D. Looked up from germline, CDR1 is SGHVS and CDR2 is FNYEAQ. The CDR3 has 13 amino acids. V lost 0 bases to trimming and J lost 2 bases, with 2 bases between them. This CDR3 is CASSLATYNEQFF. In DNA, the CDR3 is TGTGCCAGCAGCTTAGCCACCTACAATGAGCAGTTCTTC.

J is TRBJ2-7 and V is TRBV4-1; D may be TRBD1 (6 bases). The V gene lost 4 bases and the J gene lost 3 bases, with 16 bases spanning the gap. CDR1 MGHRA and CDR2 YSYEKL come from the germline V gene. The CDR3 is made up of 15 amino acids. CDR3 amino acids: CASSPRDTGRYEQYF. The CDR3, as DNA: TGCGCCAGCAGCCCAAGGGACACGGGACGCTACGAGCAGTACTTC.

The chain joins TRBV7-8 to TRBJ2-1, with 7 nucleotides matching TRBD1. This CDR3 has 14 amino acids. V shed 6 bases, J shed 4 bases, and the junction held 6 bases outside the gene matches. The germline CDR1 and CDR2 sequences are SGHVS and FQNEAQ. This CDR3 reads CASSTGVQYNEQFF. CDR3 sequence (DNA): TGTGCCAGCAGTACAGGGGTGCAGTACAATGAGCAGTTCTTC.

The J gene is TRBJ2-3, the V gene TRBV11-3; TRBD1 is a possible D gene (6 bases). The V end was cut by 3 bases, the J end by 4 bases, with 14 bases between. CDR1 is SGHNT and CDR2 is YENEEA in the germline V gene. The CDR3 consists of 15 residues. The CDR3 protein is CASSFVAGVSDTQYF. CDR3 in DNA: TGTGCCAGCAGCTTTGTGGCAGGGGTGTCAGATACGCAGTATTTT.

This sequence joins TRBV11-2 and TRBJ2-3, with TRBD2 matching 9 bases. Germline V gene lookup returns CDR1 SGHAT and CDR2 FQNNGV. The CDR3 sequence is 17 residues long. The trim removed 5 bases at V and 6 bases at J, leaving 15 bases unmatched. This CDR3 is CASSIAGAGGPIDTQYF. The DNA of the CDR3 is TGTGCCAGCAGCATTGCCGGGGCGGGGGGGCCAATCGATACGCAGTATTTT.

The chain combines TRBV28 with TRBJ2-1, with D possibly being TRBD1 or TRBD2 (5 bases each). The CDR3 extends over 17 amino acids. Trimming pared 4 bases from V and 0 bases from J, leaving 16 bases between. Germline V gene lookup returns CDR1 MDHEN and CDR2 SYDVKM. DNA of the CDR3: TGTGCCAGCAGTTCCCCAGGGACCCGTCGCTCCTACAATGAGCAGTTCTTC. This gives the protein CASSSPGTRRSYNEQFF.

This chain joins TRBV2 and TRBJ1-2; D might be TRBD1 (5 bases). Germline CDR1 reads SNHLY; CDR2 reads FYNNEI. V lost 6 bases to trimming and J lost 6 bases, with 17 bases between them. The CDR3 consists of 14 residues. In nucleotides, the CDR3 is TGTGCCAGCAGGGCATGGGGGGATCGCAATGGCTACACCTTC. This codes for CASRAWGDRNGYTF.

This CDR3 is CASDGTANEQYF. For the CDR3, the DNA is TGTGCCAGCGACGGGACAGCTAACGAGCAGTACTTC. This chain joins TRBV7-9 and TRBJ2-7, with 7 positions matching TRBD1. Germline values: CDR1 SEHNR, CDR2 FQNEAQ (reference sequence). CDR3 size: 12 residues. V shed 8 bases, J shed 5 bases, and the junction held 6 bases outside the gene matches.

The chain links TRBV4-1 to TRBJ1-4, with D hard to call. Per the germline V gene, CDR1 is MGHRA and CDR2 is YSYEKL. The CDR3 is 16 residues long. V lost 3 bases and J lost 0, with 11 bases in between. The DNA of the CDR3 is TGCGCCAGCAGCCATGATGAGGCCGCAACTAATGAAAAACTGTTTTTT. Protein product: CASSHDEAATNEKLFF.

This clone occurred once. The chain has TRBV7-8 and TRBJ1-3; D remains unclear. V was trimmed by 3 bases and J by 6 bases, leaving 3 bases between them. This CDR3 is 11 amino acids long. Germline CDR1 is SGHVS and CDR2 is FQNEAQ. CDR3 DNA sequence: TGTGCCAGCAGCTTTGAAAACACCATATATTTT. It is translated as CASSFENTIYF. Filled out from reference TRBV7-8 and TRBJ1-3, the complete variable domain reads GAGVSQSPRYKVAKRGQDVALRCDPISGHVSLFWYQQALGQGPEFLTYFQNEAQLDKSGLPSDRFFAERPEGSVSTLKIQRTQQEDSAVYLCASSFENTIYFGEGSWLTVV.

This chain links TRBV9 with TRBJ1-2; D not certain. With 2 bases removed from V and 7 bases from J, the gap between germline ends came to 6 bases. Germline loops: CDR1 SGDLS, CDR2 YYNGEE. The CDR3 totals 11 residues. The chain's CDR3 is CASSVLGGYTF. The CDR3 coding sequence is TGTGCCAGCAGCGTTCTGGGTGGCTACACCTTC.

This clone was seen a single time. The rearrangement links TRBV28 to TRBJ2-1; possibly TRBD1 for D (5 bases). There are 15 residues in the CDR3. V dropped 6 bases and J dropped 1 base, with 13 bases sitting between them. Germline CDR1 reads MDHEN; CDR2 reads SYDVKM. The CDR3 protein is CASSMTVSSYNEQFF. The CDR3 nucleotides are TGTGCCAGCAGCATGACAGTTTCTTCCTACAATGAGCAGTTCTTC.

This clone was seen once. V and J are TRBV5-4 and TRBJ1-1; D unclear. CDR3 length: 14 amino acids. The V gene's germline CDR1 is SGHNT and CDR2 YYREEE (reference sequence). The ends were cut back, 0 bases at V and 4 bases at J, with 10 bases in the middle. CDR3: CASSLGARVTEAFF. The CDR3, as DNA: TGTGCCAGCAGCTTGGGCGCTAGGGTCACTGAAGCTTTCTTT.

This clone was seen a few times. This sequence joins TRBV9 and TRBJ2-3, with D possibly TRBD2 on 5 matching bases. The CDR3 spans 17 residues. Germline-derived CDR1 and CDR2 are SGDLS and YYNGEE. The V and J ends lost 4 bases and 1 base respectively, with 19 bases between them. CDR3 amino acids: CASSPHGELGGTDTQYF. DNA of the CDR3: TGTGCCAGCAGCCCCCACGGGGAGCTGGGTGGCACAGATACGCAGTATTTT.

This clone was detected only a few times. The chain carries TRBV9 and TRBJ2-5; D not resolved. The germline V gene has CDR1 SGDLS and CDR2 YYNGEE. V was pared by 4 bases and J by 7 bases, with 8 bases between. The CDR3 has 11 amino acids. CDR3 coding DNA: TGTGCCAGCAGCACCCTGGGGACCCAGTACTTC. It yields the protein CASSTLGTQYF.

V usage is TRBV2 and J usage is TRBJ1-4; the match to TRBD1 covers 7 bases. V shed 7 bases and J 2 bases; nucleotides not matched to a gene: 10. CDR1 is SNHLY, CDR2 FYNNEI, per germline. This CDR3 contains 16 residues. The CDR3, as DNA: TGTGCCAGCATGCAGAGACAGGGCTCTACTAATGAAAAACTGTTTTTT. It encodes CASMQRQGSTNEKLFF.

The chain joins TRBV5-4 to TRBJ2-1; 11 bases are a match to TRBD2. V was pared by 0 bases and J by 7 bases, with 3 bases of the junction left unmatched. The CDR3 has 15 residues. Germline V gene data show CDR1 as SGHNT and CDR2 as YYREEE (reference sequence). CDR3 residues: CASSLGGTSGNEQFF. The CDR3 nucleotides read TGTGCCAGCAGCTTGGGGGGGACTAGCGGTAATGAGCAGTTCTTC. The full variable domain, with the rest looked up from reference TRBV5-4 and TRBJ2-1, is ETGVTQSPTHLIKTRGQQVTLRCSSQSGHNTVSWYQQALGQGPQFIFQYYREEENGRGNFPPRFSGLQFPNYSSELNVNALELDDSALYLCASSLGGTSGNEQFFGPGTRLTVL.

The chain links TRBV7-3 to TRBJ2-1; D gene unclear. Germline V lookup: CDR1 SGHTA, CDR2 FQGTGA. The CDR3 is 16 residues long. V lost 5 bases and J lost 1, with 15 bases in between. The CDR3 reads CASSPVPRTSYNEQFF. The CDR3 DNA sequence: TGTGCCAGCAGCCCTGTCCCGCGGACGTCCTACAATGAGCAGTTCTTC.